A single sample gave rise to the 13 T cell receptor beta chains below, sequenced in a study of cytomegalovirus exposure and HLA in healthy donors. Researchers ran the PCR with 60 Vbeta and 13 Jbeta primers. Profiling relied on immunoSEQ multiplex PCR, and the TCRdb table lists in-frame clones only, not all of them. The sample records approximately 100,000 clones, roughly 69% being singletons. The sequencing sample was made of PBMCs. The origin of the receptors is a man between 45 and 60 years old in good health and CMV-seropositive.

The CDR3: CASGASLGNEQFF. Written as DNA, the CDR3 is TGTGCCAGTGGGGCCTCTCTGGGAAATGAGCAGTTCTTC. V is TRBV19 and J is TRBJ2-1; D perhaps matches TRBD1 (5 bases). V was shortened by 8 bases and J by 7 bases, with 15 bases between the two germline ends. Per the germline V gene, CDR1 is LNHDA and CDR2 is SQIVND (reference sequence). The CDR3 covers 13 residues.

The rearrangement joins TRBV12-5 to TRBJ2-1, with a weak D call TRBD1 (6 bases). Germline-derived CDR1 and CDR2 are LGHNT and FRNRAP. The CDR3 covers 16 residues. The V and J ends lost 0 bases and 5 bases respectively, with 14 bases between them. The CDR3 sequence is CASGLVPGQTNNEQFF. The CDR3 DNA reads TGTGCTAGTGGTTTGGTACCTGGACAGACGAACAATGAGCAGTTCTTC.

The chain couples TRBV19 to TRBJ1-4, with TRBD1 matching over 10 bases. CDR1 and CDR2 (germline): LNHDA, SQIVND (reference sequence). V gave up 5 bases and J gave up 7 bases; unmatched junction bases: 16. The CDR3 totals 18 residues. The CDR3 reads CASSPVRDRGRQGEKLFF. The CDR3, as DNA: TGTGCCAGTAGTCCGGTCCGGGACAGGGGTAGACAAGGTGAAAAACTGTTTTTT.

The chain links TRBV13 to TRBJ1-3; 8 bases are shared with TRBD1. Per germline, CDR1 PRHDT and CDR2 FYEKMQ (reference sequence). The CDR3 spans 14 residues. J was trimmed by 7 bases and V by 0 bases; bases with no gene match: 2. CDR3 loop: CASSLGDRGNTIYF. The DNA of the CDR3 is TGTGCCAGCAGCTTAGGCGACAGGGGTAACACCATATATTTT.

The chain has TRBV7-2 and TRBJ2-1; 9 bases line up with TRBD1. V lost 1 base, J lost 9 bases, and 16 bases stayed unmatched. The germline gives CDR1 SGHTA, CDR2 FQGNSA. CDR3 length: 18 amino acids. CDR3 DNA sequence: TGTGCCAGCAGCTTAGAGGCCCTCGGACAGGGGAGTTTTTTTGAGCAGTTCTTC. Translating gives CASSLEALGQGSFFEQFF.

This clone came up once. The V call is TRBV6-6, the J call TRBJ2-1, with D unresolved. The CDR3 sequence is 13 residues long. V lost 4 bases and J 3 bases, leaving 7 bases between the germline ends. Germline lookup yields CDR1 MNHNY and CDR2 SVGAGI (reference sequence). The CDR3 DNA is TGTGCCAGCAGTTCCACAGTCTACAATGAGCAGTTCTTC. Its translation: CASSSTVYNEQFF.

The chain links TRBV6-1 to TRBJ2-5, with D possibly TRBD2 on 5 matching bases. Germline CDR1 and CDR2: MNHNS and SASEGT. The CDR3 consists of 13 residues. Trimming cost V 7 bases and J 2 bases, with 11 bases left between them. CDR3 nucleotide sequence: TGTGCCAGCACCCCCACGGGACAAGAGACCCAGTACTTC. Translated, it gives CASTPTGQETQYF.

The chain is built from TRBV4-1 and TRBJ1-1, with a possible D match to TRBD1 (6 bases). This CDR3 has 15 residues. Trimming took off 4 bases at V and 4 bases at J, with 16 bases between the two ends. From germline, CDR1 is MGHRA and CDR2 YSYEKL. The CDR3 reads CASSRSTGSGTEAFF. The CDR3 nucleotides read TGCGCCAGCAGCCGCTCGACAGGCAGCGGCACTGAAGCTTTCTTT.

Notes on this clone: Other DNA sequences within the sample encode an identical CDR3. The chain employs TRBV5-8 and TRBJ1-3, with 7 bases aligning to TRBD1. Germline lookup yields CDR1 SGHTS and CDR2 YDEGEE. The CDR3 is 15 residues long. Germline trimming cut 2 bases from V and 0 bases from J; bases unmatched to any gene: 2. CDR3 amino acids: CASSLQGSSGNTIYF. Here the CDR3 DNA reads TGTGCCAGCAGCTTACAGGGGAGCTCTGGAAACACCATATATTTT.

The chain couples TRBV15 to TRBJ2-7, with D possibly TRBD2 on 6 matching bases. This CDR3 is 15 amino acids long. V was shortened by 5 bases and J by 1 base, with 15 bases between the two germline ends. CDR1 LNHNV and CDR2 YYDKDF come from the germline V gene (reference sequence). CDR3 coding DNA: TGTGCCACCAGCCCGGGGTTAGGAGGGTCCTACGAGCAGTACTTC. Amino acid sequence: CATSPGLGGSYEQYF.

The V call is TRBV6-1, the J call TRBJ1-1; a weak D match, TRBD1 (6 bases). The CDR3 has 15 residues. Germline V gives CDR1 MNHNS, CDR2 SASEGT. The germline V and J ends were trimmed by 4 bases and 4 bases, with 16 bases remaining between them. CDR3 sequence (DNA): TGTGCCAGCAGTGTCCGGGACACTCTACCCACTGAAGCTTTCTTT. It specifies CASSVRDTLPTEAFF.

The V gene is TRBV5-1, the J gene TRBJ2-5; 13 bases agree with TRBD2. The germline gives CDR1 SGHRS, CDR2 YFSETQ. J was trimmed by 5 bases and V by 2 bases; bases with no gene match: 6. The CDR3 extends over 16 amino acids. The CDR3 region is CASSFQTSGGSETQYF. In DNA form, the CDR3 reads TGCGCCAGCAGCTTTCAGACTAGCGGGGGGTCGGAGACCCAGTACTTC.

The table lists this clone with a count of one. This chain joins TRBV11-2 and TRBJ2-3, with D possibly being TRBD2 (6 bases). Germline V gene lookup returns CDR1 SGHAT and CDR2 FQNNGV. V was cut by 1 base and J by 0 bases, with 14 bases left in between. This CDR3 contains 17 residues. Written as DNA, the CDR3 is TGTGCCAGCAGCTTAGTGACCGGGGGTCGTAGCACAGATACGCAGTATTTT. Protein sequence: CASSLVTGGRSTDTQYF.